The present T cell receptor beta chain was sequenced within a study of T cells in Graves' hyperthyroidism and ophthalmopathy. At the level of the study: The initial diagnosis was the point when peripheral blood was collected, ahead of any treatment.

This clonotype showed up many times. V was clipped by 4 bases and J by 5 bases; unmatched bases: 9. CDR1 is DFQATT and CDR2 is SNEGSKA in the germline V gene (reference sequence). CDR3 length: 14 amino acids. Amplification of TCR beta CDR3 regions was performed using RNA transcripts as template. The HTBI primer set served for first-round RT-PCR of the TCR CDR3. TCRdb independently ran MiXCR on the multiplex PCR reads; one entry per CDR3 protein. The sample contains 300,000 to 450,000 distinct CDR3 sequences, approximately 14% of which appear only once. The sequenced sample was blood. J is TRBJ2-7 and V is TRBV20-1, with 9 bases fitting TRBD1. The clonotype originates from a woman under 30 with Graves' hyperthyroidism that later progressed to Graves' ophthalmopathy. The CDR3 DNA reads TGCAGTGCTAAACGACAGGGGGGGTTCAACGAGCAGTACTTC. This encodes CSAKRQGGFNEQYF.